Listed here is a single T cell receptor beta chain. The antigen is not known. The entry originates in a study of early stage breast cancer tumors. Overall study: Most invasive tumors, twelve of 16, were ER+/PR+/HER2-. Study-level points and caveats: Commonly generated sequences made up most enriched TCRB sequences shared between patients. Bulk DNA sequencing of unsorted cells missed chain pairing and markers.

Each sample had two DNA replicates, around 0.53 ug blood or roughly 1.4 ug tissue. Generated by immunoSEQ multiplex PCR, the TCRdb table keeps only in-frame clones and is missing some. This repertoire shows about 69,000 clones, around 80% found once; its top ten account for about 4.8%. Germline loops: CDR1 WSHSY, CDR2 SAAADI. V was shortened by 3 bases and J by 5 bases, with 11 bases between the two germline ends. This CDR3 has 14 amino acids. Sequences were obtained from blood. The clonotype was recovered from a person between 35 and 49 years old with breast cancer. This sequence joins TRBV10-2 and TRBJ1-5; D ambiguous. The CDR3 DNA follows: TGCGCCAGCAGTGACATTAATATGGATCAGCCCCAGCATTTT. As protein: CASSDINMDQPQHF.